A single sample is the source of the 27 T cell receptor beta chains below, sequenced in a study of tumor-infiltrating lymphocytes in primary liver carcinoma. A constant-region primer served to make TCR beta cDNA from roughly 500 ng total RNA. Employing slightly modified ARM-PCR, three nested multiplex PCR rounds were run, and these gave rise to the TCR beta libraries. It was with TRBV1-TRBV30 forward primers and a C-beta reverse primer that the first two PCR rounds were run, at about 10 cycles each. TCRdb fed the multiplex PCR reads into MiXCR, producing one record per CDR3 protein. This table holds approximately 210,000 distinct CDR3 sequences, about 65% found once. Germline DNA was also extracted, and blood RNA was taken from unsorted whole blood. What was sequenced was peripheral blood. These receptors were taken from a woman in her fifties or sixties with primary liver carcinoma and hepatitis B virus infection.

With respect to this clonotype: A much larger clone sits a single nucleotide away, making a read error possible. The chain carries TRBV29-1 and TRBJ2-1, with TRBD2 matching over 13 bases. The CDR3 contains 17 residues. The germline CDR1 and CDR2 sequences are SQVTM and ANQGSEA. CDR3 sequence (DNA): TGCAACGGTTCGCGGGGACTTCGACTAGCGGGAGGCAATGAGCAGTTCTTC. Its protein is CNGSRGLRLAGGNEQFF.

A note on this clonotype: A read error may explain this, as a much larger clone is one base away. V gene TRBV12-3 or TRBV12-4 combines with J gene TRBJ2-3; 9 nucleotides agree with TRBD2. The CDR3 consists of 16 residues. Trimming took 3 bases from V and 5 from J; bases not matched to a gene: 9. CDR3 protein: CASSFVGGRAVDTQYF. The CDR3 coding sequence is TGTGCCAGCAGTTTTGTTGGCGGGAGGGCCGTAGATACGCAGTATTTT.

In this sample, this clonotype turned up a few times. The rearrangement uses TRBV28 and TRBJ2-1; 14 nucleotides agree with TRBD2. J lost 8 bases, V lost 2 bases, and 5 bases had no gene match. The CDR3 runs to 16 residues. In germline, CDR1 is MDHEN, CDR2 SYDVKM. Here the CDR3 DNA reads TGTGCCAGCAGTTTACCGGGACTAGCGGGAGTTTATGAGCAGTTCTTC. Amino acids: CASSLPGLAGVYEQFF. The full variable domain, rest sourced from reference TRBV28 and TRBJ2-1, is DVKVTQSSRYLVKRTGEKVFLECVQDMDHENMFWYRQDPGLGLRLIYFSYDVKMKEKGDIPEGYSVSREKKERFSLILESASTNQTSMYLCASSLPGLAGVYEQFFGPGTRLTVL.

Points on this clonotype: This may come from a read error, since a much larger clone is one base off. V gene TRBV29-1 combines with J gene TRBJ2-3; unclear D gene. The CDR3 totals 10 residues. The V and J ends lost 6 bases and 15 bases respectively, with 16 bases between them. In germline, CDR1 is SQVTM, CDR2 ANQGSEA. DNA for the CDR3: TGCAGCGTCGAGTCGGGCAGACTTTATTTT. It yields the protein CSVESGRLYF.

On this clonotype itself: A much larger clone lies one base from this, so it may be a read error. The rearrangement links TRBV5-6 to TRBJ2-7, with D tentatively TRBD1 (5 bases). The CDR3 totals 16 residues. Trimming removed 2 bases from V and 4 bases from J, with 19 bases in between. Germline V CDR1 and CDR2: SGHDT, YYEEEE. DNA for the CDR3: TGTGCCAGCAGCTTTTTTTCGGGTCAACAGGTATACGAGCAGTACTTC. Translating gives CASSFFSGQQVYEQYF.

The chain joins TRBV12-3 or TRBV12-4 to TRBJ2-1, with 13 bases aligning to TRBD2. Unmatched junction bases numbered 17, after V lost 6 bases and J lost 9 bases. The CDR3 is made up of 18 amino acids. CDR3 bases: TGTGCCAGCAGGCGAACTAGCGGGAGGGGCCCCCTCGAGGGTGAGCAGTTCTTC. It encodes CASRRTSGRGPLEGEQFF.

The chain combines TRBV5-1 with TRBJ1-2, with D hard to call. CDR3 size: 13 residues. Germline values: CDR1 SGHRS, CDR2 YFSETQ. Trimming pared 1 base from V and 8 bases from J, leaving 12 bases between. CDR3 in DNA: TGCGCCAGCAGCTTGCGAGGGATGGGGGGCTACACCTTC. Translating gives CASSLRGMGGYTF.

Turning to this clonotype: A much more abundant neighbour one base away suggests this may be a read error. V usage is TRBV29-1 and J usage is TRBJ1-3; weak D call: TRBD1 (5 bases). CDR1 and CDR2 from the germline V gene are SQVTM and ANQGSEA. The CDR3 loop spans 15 amino acids. V lost 4 bases to trimming and J lost 4 bases, with 17 bases between them. The CDR3 here is CSVVLDTFRGNTIYF. In DNA form, the CDR3 reads TGCAGCGTTGTATTGGACACCTTTCGCGGAAACACCATATATTTT.

Remarks on this clonotype: A much larger clone lies one base from this, so it may be a read error. This chain connects TRBV29-1 to TRBJ1-1; a weak D match, TRBD1 (5 bases). In germline, CDR1 is SQVTM, CDR2 ANQGSEA. The CDR3 loop spans 10 amino acids. Here the CDR3 DNA reads TGCGGCGTTGATCGGGACGAAGCTTTCTTT. Amino acids: CGVDRDEAFF.

Notes on this clonotype: This may stem from a read error, because a much larger clone lies one nucleotide away. The rearrangement joins TRBV29-1 to TRBJ2-7; 11 nucleotides agree with TRBD2. This CDR3 comprises 14 residues. The germline gives CDR1 SQVTM, CDR2 ANQGSEA. The CDR3 nucleotides are TGCAGCTTTGATTTAGCGGGAGGGCCGAAAGAGCAGTACTTC. It yields the protein CSFDLAGGPKEQYF.

Regarding this clonotype: An end of the junction differs from the germline gene, which may be a read error. The V gene is TRBV29-1, the J gene TRBJ2-2, with D possibly matching TRBD2 (5 bases). The CDR3 consists of 13 residues. Germline CDR1 SQVTM, CDR2 ANQGSEA. Written as DNA, the CDR3 is TGCAGCGCAGCACGGGTTGACACCGGGGAGCTTTTTTTT. This gives the protein CSAARVDTGELFF.

This clonotype has a count of ten or more. This CDR3 is CASSYLGTSAYNEQFF. CDR3 nucleotide sequence: TGTGCCAGCAGTTACCTGGGGACTAGCGCCTACAATGAGCAGTTCTTC. The chain couples TRBV6-6 to TRBJ2-1; 10 positions match TRBD2. CDR3 length: 16 residues. Looked up from germline, CDR1 is MNHNY and CDR2 is SVGAGI (reference sequence). After removal of 2 bases from V and 2 bases from J, the junction contained 3 bases not matched to a gene.

The rearrangement links TRBV19 to TRBJ2-7; 11 nucleotides align to TRBD1. The CDR3 has 15 residues. CDR1 is LNHDA and CDR2 is SQIVND in the germline V gene (reference sequence). Trimming at V came to 8 bases and at J to 7 bases, leaving 13 bases not matched to a gene. The CDR3 reads CASASSDRGLREQYF. In nucleotides, the CDR3 is TGTGCCAGTGCCTCCTCGGACAGGGGGCTGAGGGAGCAGTACTTC.

Ten or more counts support this clonotype. This chain links TRBV4-2 with TRBJ1-1; D is ambiguous. Trimming shortened V by 1 base and J by 5 bases, and 11 bases separated the two germline ends. The CDR3 covers 14 residues. Germline V gives CDR1 LGHNA, CDR2 YNFKEQ. This CDR3 is CASSQVMSGTEAFF. The CDR3 DNA sequence: TGTGCCAGCAGCCAAGTGATGAGTGGAACTGAAGCTTTCTTT.

On this clonotype: Its ends do not fully match the called genes, so a read error is possible. The rearrangement links TRBV4-2 to TRBJ2-1; D is tentatively TRBD1 or TRBD2 (5 bases each). The CDR3 loop spans 14 amino acids. The germline gives CDR1 LGHNA, CDR2 YNFKEQ. The CDR3 coding sequence is TGTGCCAGCAGCCGACAAGCGGACAATAATGAGGAGTTCTTC. Residues: CASSRQADNNEEFF.

As regards this clonotype: Relative to the germline gene, one junction end is altered; a read error may explain this. The genes are TRBV9 and TRBJ1-6; D call uncertain. This CDR3 spans 12 amino acids. Looked up from germline, CDR1 is SGDLS and CDR2 is YYNGEE. CDR3 nucleotides: TGTGCCAGCAGAGTCGATAATTCACGCCTCCACTTT. Translation gives CASRVDNSRLHF.

For this clonotype: Relative to the germline gene, one junction end is altered; a read error may explain this. The chain uses TRBV11-1 and TRBJ2-7; D not certain. The CDR3 loop spans 13 amino acids. Per the germline V gene, CDR1 is SGHAT and CDR2 is FQDESV (reference sequence). The CDR3: CVSCLPENYEQHF. Here the CDR3 DNA reads TGTGTCAGCTGCTTACCGGAAAACTATGAGCAGCACTTC.

Notes on this clonotype: The germline gene is not matched at one end of the junction; a read error may be the cause. V is TRBV11-3 and J is TRBJ2-1; perhaps TRBD2 as D (5 bases). The CDR3 is 15 amino acids. The germline V gene has CDR1 SGHNT and CDR2 YENEEA. DNA of the CDR3: TGTGCCAGCAGCCCCCCACGGGGAAGAGACAATGAGCAGTTCTTT. This sequence encodes CASSPPRGRDNEQFF. Supplemented by reference TRBV11-3 and TRBJ2-1, the full variable domain reads EAGVVQSPRYKIIEKKQPVAFWCNPISGHNTLYWYLQNLGQGPELLIRYENEEAVDDSQLPKDRFSAERLKGVDSTLKIQPAELGDSAVYLCASSPPRGRDNEQFFGPGTRLTVL.

In the case of this clonotype: No conserved phenylalanine or tryptophan is present at the end of the CDR3, so a read error is the likely explanation. The rearrangement uses TRBV20-1 and TRBJ1-5, with 7 bases that match TRBD1. Germline CDR1 is DFQATT and CDR2 is SNEGSKA (reference sequence). The CDR3 has 13 residues. Trimming removed 3 bases from V and 6 bases from J; junction bases left unmatched: 5. The CDR3 DNA follows: TGCAGTGCTAGCAGGGGGGGCGGTCAGCCCCAGCATTCT. Residues: CSASRGGGQPQHS.

About this clonotype: This sequence may be a read error, since a much larger clone differs from it by one base. The chain carries TRBV5-5 and TRBJ2-1; 15 bases fit TRBD2. The CDR3 loop spans 16 amino acids. CDR1 and CDR2 from the germline V gene are SGHKS and YYEKEE (reference sequence). DNA for the CDR3: TGTGACAGCAGCCCCTCGGGACTAGCGGGAGGTAGGAGGCAGTTCTTC. Amino acid sequence: CDSSPSGLAGGRRQFF.

This clonotype was seen a handful of times. The chain combines TRBV5-6 with TRBJ1-1, with 7 bases aligning to TRBD1. The CDR3 is made up of 13 amino acids. Germline lookup yields CDR1 SGHDT and CDR2 YYEEEE. The V gene end was trimmed by 4 bases and the J gene end by 3 bases; junction bases not matched to a gene: 3. The CDR3 coding sequence is TGTGCCAGCAGCCACGACAGGGACACTGAAGCTTTCTTT. Translated: CASSHDRDTEAFF. The variable domain in full, with the rest retrieved from reference TRBV5-6 and TRBJ1-1, is DAGVTQSPTHLIKTRGQQVTLRCSPKSGHDTVSWYQQALGQGPQFIFQYYEEEERQRGNFPDRFSGHQFPNYSSELNVNALLLGDSALYLCASSHDRDTEAFFGQGTRLTVV.

This clonotype was picked up a small number of times. The V gene is TRBV5-4, the J gene TRBJ2-3; D is unclear. Trimming shortened V by 4 bases and J by 2 bases, and 5 bases separated the two germline ends. The CDR3 contains 12 residues. Germline V gene data show CDR1 as SGHNT and CDR2 as YYREEE (reference sequence). The CDR3 bases are TGTGCCAGCAGCCCCCACACAGATACGCAGTATTTT. It codes for CASSPHTDTQYF.

Comment on this clonotype: A clone one base away is much larger, so this may be a read error. The rearrangement joins TRBV5-4 to TRBJ2-7; TRBD2 agrees at 12 bases. Per the germline V gene, CDR1 is SGHNT and CDR2 is YYREEE (reference sequence). This CDR3 contains 15 residues. The DNA for the CDR3 is TGTGTCAGCAGCTATGGGACTAGCGGGCACTACGAGCAGTACTTC. This translates into CVSSYGTSGHYEQYF.

This rearrangement joins TRBV6-5 to TRBJ2-7; tentatively, D is TRBD2 (5 bases). Germline CDR1 MNHEY, CDR2 SVGAGI. This CDR3 region has 12 residues. Trimming stripped 6 bases from V and 6 bases from J, with 12 bases between. In DNA form, the CDR3 reads TGTGCCAGCAGAGGCCTAGGAGGCGAGCAGTACTTC. Translating it yields CASRGLGGEQYF.

The rearrangement links TRBV5-6 to TRBJ2-1; perhaps TRBD2 as D (6 bases). Looked up from germline, CDR1 is SGHDT and CDR2 is YYEEEE. Between the trimmed V and J ends, which lost 2 bases and 8 bases, there was a span of 11 bases. The CDR3 sequence is 13 residues long. This CDR3 reads CASSFMTSHEQFF. The CDR3 bases are TGTGCCAGCAGCTTCATGACTAGTCATGAGCAGTTCTTC.

A word on this clonotype: This may arise from a read error, as a much more abundant clone is one base away. The chain uses TRBV12-3 or TRBV12-4 and TRBJ1-3; D possibly corresponds to TRBD1 (5 bases). The CDR3 is 14 residues long. Between the trimmed V and J ends, which lost 6 bases and 4 bases, there was a span of 13 bases. The CDR3: CASRGRGGGNTIYF. CDR3 nucleotides: TGTGCCAGCAGGGGGAGGGGAGGCGGAAACACCATATATTTT.

Details on this clonotype: At one end the junction does not follow the germline gene, possibly because of a read error. The chain couples TRBV11-2 to TRBJ2-1; possible D gene TRBD1, 6 bases. This CDR3 is 14 amino acids long. Germline V gives CDR1 SGHAT, CDR2 FQNNGV. The CDR3 region is CASSGVQGHNEQLF. Here the CDR3 DNA reads TGTGCCAGCAGCGGGGTACAGGGACACAATGAGCAGTTATTC.